The 30 T cell receptor beta chains given below trace back to one sample, sequenced in a study of T cells in Graves' hyperthyroidism and ophthalmopathy. What was amplified from RNA transcripts were TCR beta CDR3 regions. The HTBI set primed first-round TCR CDR3 RT-PCR. A single record per CDR3 protein comes from TCRdb applying MiXCR to the multiplex PCR reads. The data hold roughly 740,000 distinct CDR3 sequences, with around 15% observed a single time. The sequencing input was blood. All receptors come from a man aged 18 to 30 with Graves' hyperthyroidism.

The genes are TRBV7-9 and TRBJ2-1; 10 bases match TRBD1. Germline lookup yields CDR1 SEHNR and CDR2 FQNEAQ (reference sequence). The junction had 11 bases not matched to a gene; V was cut back by 5 bases and J by 7 bases. CDR3 length: 16 amino acids. The CDR3 here is CASSAQTGGGLNEQFF. The CDR3, as DNA: TGTGCCAGCAGCGCCCAGACAGGGGGCGGATTAAATGAGCAGTTCTTC.

V gene TRBV7-8 combines with J gene TRBJ2-7; 9 nucleotides line up with TRBD1. Germline loops: CDR1 SGHVS, CDR2 FQNEAQ. There are 18 residues in the CDR3. After removal of 1 base from V and 5 bases from J, the junction contained 15 bases not matched to a gene. The CDR3, as DNA: TGTGCCAGCAGCTTAGTTCCCTATCGAATCGGGACAGGGAACGAGCAGTACTTC. Translation gives CASSLVPYRIGTGNEQYF.

This clonotype was seen ten or more times. V and J are TRBV10-3 and TRBJ2-1, with TRBD2 matching 12 bases. V lost 3 bases and J lost 6; bases outside the gene matches: 12. The CDR3 covers 18 residues. Germline values: CDR1 ENHRY, CDR2 SYGVKD. The CDR3: CAISEAASGRGFSNEQFF. CDR3 in DNA: TGTGCCATCAGTGAAGCCGCTAGCGGGAGGGGCTTTAGCAATGAGCAGTTCTTC.

This clonotype was seen more than once but under ten times. The V call is TRBV20-1, the J call TRBJ2-7; D assignment may be TRBD1 or TRBD2 (5 bases each). This CDR3 has 11 amino acids. Trimming shortened V by 3 bases and J by 8 bases, and 11 bases separated the two germline ends. The germline CDR1 and CDR2 sequences are DFQATT and SNEGSKA (reference sequence). The CDR3 spells CSASKKGQQYF. The CDR3 coding sequence is TGCAGTGCTAGTAAGAAGGGACAGCAGTACTTC.

The V and J genes are TRBV7-9 and TRBJ2-7, with 8 bases that match TRBD2. Germline V CDR1 and CDR2: SEHNR, FQNEAQ (reference sequence). The V segment lost 3 bases and the J segment 4 bases; nucleotides outside the gene matches: 8. The CDR3 sequence is 15 residues long. The CDR3 region is CASSLMGLVGYEQYF. Here the CDR3 DNA reads TGTGCCAGCAGCTTGATGGGACTAGTCGGATACGAGCAGTACTTC.

The gene calls are TRBV7-2 and TRBJ2-7; D is ambiguous. This CDR3 contains 14 residues. CDR1 SGHTA and CDR2 FQGNSA come from the germline V gene. Trimming pared 3 bases from V and 4 bases from J, leaving 13 bases between. The CDR3 region is CASSFGSFLYEQYF. The CDR3 DNA reads TGTGCCAGCAGCTTCGGCAGCTTCCTATACGAGCAGTACTTC.

The chain links TRBV2 to TRBJ2-6; 7 bases are a match to TRBD1. The CDR3 is made up of 16 amino acids. CDR1 is SNHLY and CDR2 is FYNNEI in the germline V gene. Trimming removed 6 bases from V and 2 bases from J; junction bases left unmatched: 7. CDR3 protein: CASRPLDRAGANVLTF. CDR3 in DNA: TGTGCCAGCAGGCCATTAGACAGGGCTGGGGCCAACGTCCTGACTTTC.

The rearrangement links TRBV12-5 to TRBJ1-5, with 9 bases fitting TRBD1. The CDR3 has 19 residues. With 0 bases clipped from V and 0 bases from J, the junction kept 9 bases outside the gene matches. Germline loops: CDR1 LGHNT, CDR2 FRNRAP. CDR3 region: CASGLVRDRDNYSNQPQHF. CDR3 nucleotides: TGTGCTAGTGGTTTGGTACGGGACAGGGACAACTATAGCAATCAGCCCCAGCATTTT. Full variable domain (outside the CDR3, taken from reference TRBV12-5 and TRBJ1-5): DARVTQTPRHKVTEMGQEVTMRCQPILGHNTVFWYRQTMMQGLELLAYFRNRAPLDDSGMPKDRFSAEMPDATLATLKIQPSEPRDSAVYFCASGLVRDRDNYSNQPQHFGDGTRLSIL.

The chain couples TRBV3-1 to TRBJ2-7; possibly TRBD2 for D (6 bases). The germline CDR1 and CDR2 sequences are LGHDT and YNNKEL (reference sequence). The CDR3 contains 14 residues. V lost 3 bases and J lost 6, with 15 bases in between. CDR3 sequence: CASSHGGTDVEQYF. For the CDR3, the DNA is TGTGCCAGCAGCCATGGAGGGACCGATGTCGAGCAGTACTTC.

The chain is built from TRBV4-1 and TRBJ2-7, with TRBD2 as a possible D gene (6 bases). V shed 5 bases and J shed 3 bases, with 20 bases lying between them. Germline-derived CDR1 and CDR2 are MGHRA and YSYEKL. The CDR3 consists of 16 residues. CDR3 sequence (DNA): TGCGCCAGCAGCGCAACATCCGATAGCGGATTCTACGAGCAGTACTTC. Translated: CASSATSDSGFYEQYF.

The V call is TRBV6-5, the J call TRBJ2-1; TRBD2 matches at 12 bases. J lost 10 bases, V lost 0 bases, and 7 bases had no gene match. The V gene's germline CDR1 is MNHEY and CDR2 SVGAGI. The CDR3 loop spans 16 amino acids. CDR3 DNA: TGTGCCAGCAGTTACTCCTTGACTAGCGGGAGCCACGAGCAGTTCTTC. Translation gives CASSYSLTSGSHEQFF.

V gene TRBV20-1 combines with J gene TRBJ2-7; possible D gene TRBD2, 5 bases. Trimming removed 4 bases from V and 0 bases from J, with 10 bases in between. The germline V gene has CDR1 DFQATT and CDR2 SNEGSKA (reference sequence). The CDR3 spans 13 residues. The CDR3 loop reads CSAIPGFSYEQYF. The DNA for the CDR3 is TGCAGTGCTATCCCGGGATTCTCCTACGAGCAGTACTTC.

The chain is built from TRBV3-1 and TRBJ1-2; tentative D call: TRBD1 (5 bases). V was shortened by 1 base and J by 8 bases, with 17 bases between the two germline ends. CDR1 LGHDT and CDR2 YNNKEL come from the germline V gene (reference sequence). CDR3 length equals 15 residues. The CDR3: CASSQVVQGLRGYTF. CDR3 nucleotides: TGTGCCAGCAGCCAAGTTGTCCAGGGATTAAGAGGCTACACCTTC.

This clonotype appeared a few times. The chain recombines TRBV2 with TRBJ1-2, with D uncertain. CDR1 SNHLY and CDR2 FYNNEI come from the germline V gene. V gave up 6 bases and J gave up 2 bases, with 13 bases separating them. The CDR3 runs to 14 residues. In DNA form, the CDR3 reads TGTGCCAGCAGGGAGAGAGTTACCAACTATGGCTACACCTTC. Translated, it gives CASRERVTNYGYTF. Based on the CDR3 plus reference TRBV2 and TRBJ1-2, the full variable domain is EPEVTQTPSHQVTQMGQEVILRCVPISNHLYFYWYRQILGQKVEFLVSFYNNEISEKSEIFDDQFSVERPDGSNFTLKIRSTKLEDSAMYFCASRERVTNYGYTFGSGTRLTVV.

V is TRBV7-8 and J is TRBJ1-1; D uncertain. This CDR3 spans 14 amino acids. The V end was cut by 0 bases, the J end by 5 bases, with 10 bases between. CDR1 is SGHVS and CDR2 is FQNEAQ in the germline V gene. The CDR3 DNA reads TGTGCCAGCAGCTTAGCCTTTGGGGATACTGAAGCTTTCTTT. Translated, it gives CASSLAFGDTEAFF.

The V gene is TRBV27, the J gene TRBJ2-7; D is ambiguous. Germline V gives CDR1 MNHEY, CDR2 SMNVEV (reference sequence). The ends were cut back, 6 bases at V and 7 bases at J, with 16 bases in the middle. The CDR3 loop spans 13 amino acids. CDR3 nucleotide sequence: TGTGCCAGCAGAAAAGGGCCAGCCCTGGAGCAGTACTTC. Its translation is CASRKGPALEQYF.

This clonotype was detected only a few times. This rearrangement joins TRBV6-1 to TRBJ2-1; 10 bases align to TRBD2. This CDR3 contains 17 residues. Germline V lookup: CDR1 MNHNS, CDR2 SASEGT. Losses at the gene ends were 4 bases for V and 4 bases for J; bases not matched to a gene: 10. The CDR3 sequence: CASSVAKAGGPYNEQFF. The CDR3 nucleotides are TGTGCCAGCAGTGTTGCTAAAGCGGGAGGGCCGTACAATGAGCAGTTCTTC.

The gene calls are TRBV7-9 and TRBJ1-2; D gene ambiguous. The V end lost 1 base, the J end lost 4 bases, and 13 bases lay between the germline ends. Germline V CDR1 and CDR2: SEHNR, FQNEAQ (reference sequence). This CDR3 region has 15 residues. The CDR3 reads CASSLESSVIYGYTF. DNA for the CDR3: TGTGCCAGCAGCTTAGAATCATCGGTGATCTATGGCTACACCTTC.

The table lists this clonotype with many counts. The rearrangement links TRBV29-1 to TRBJ1-1, with D hard to call. V was trimmed by 1 base and J by 4 bases, leaving 13 bases between them. The length of the CDR3 is 14 residues. CDR1 and CDR2 (germline): SQVTM, ANQGSEA. Here the CDR3 DNA reads TGCAGCGTTGAAGGAGGAAGGGTGCGCACTGAAGCTTTCTTT. Amino acids: CSVEGGRVRTEAFF.

This clonotype showed up just a few times. The rearrangement uses TRBV25-1 and TRBJ1-6, with a tentative D call TRBD1 (5 bases). This CDR3 region has 13 residues. The V gene's germline CDR1 is MGHDK and CDR2 SYGVNS. Trimming shortened V by 3 bases and J by 9 bases, and 9 bases separated the two germline ends. CDR3 amino acids: CASSDRVGSPLHF. The DNA for the CDR3 is TGTGCCAGCAGTGACAGGGTCGGTTCACCCCTCCACTTT.

The DNA of the CDR3 is TGCGCCAGCAGCTTTGGACAGGGCCTTTTTTTTACCAAAAACATTCAGTACTTC. Its translation: CASSFGQGLFFTKNIQYF. The rearrangement joins TRBV5-1 to TRBJ2-4, with 8 bases identical to TRBD1. With 2 bases clipped from V and 2 bases from J, the junction kept 12 bases outside the gene matches. CDR3 length equals 18 residues. Germline CDR1 SGHRS, CDR2 YFSETQ.

Many counts were recorded for this clonotype. The chain employs TRBV20-1 and TRBJ2-1; TRBD2 agrees at 8 bases. Germline V lookup: CDR1 DFQATT, CDR2 SNEGSKA (reference sequence). This CDR3 contains 14 residues. The V gene end was trimmed by 6 bases and the J gene end by 1 base; junction bases not matched to a gene: 5. CDR3 DNA: TGCAGTGCGGCGGGACTAGAATCCTACAATGAGCAGTTCTTC. Translation gives CSAAGLESYNEQFF.

The V call is TRBV20-1, the J call TRBJ2-2, with D possibly TRBD1 on 6 matching bases. Per the germline V gene, CDR1 is DFQATT and CDR2 is SNEGSKA (reference sequence). V was pared by 3 bases and J by 5 bases, with 13 bases between. The CDR3 has 14 residues. This CDR3 reads CSASQGQGTGELFF. The CDR3 nucleotides read TGCAGTGCTAGTCAGGGGCAAGGGACCGGGGAGCTGTTTTTT.

This clonotype was picked up many times. This chain uses TRBV27 with TRBJ2-2; 8 nucleotides align to TRBD1. This CDR3 has 17 residues. Germline loops: CDR1 MNHEY, CDR2 SMNVEV (reference sequence). After removal of 6 bases from V and 1 base from J, the junction contained 10 bases not matched to a gene. CDR3 in DNA: TGTGCCAGCAGCGTAGGTCCCGGACAGGGGAACACCGGGGAGCTGTTTTTT. Translated, it gives CASSVGPGQGNTGELFF.

There are many counts of this clonotype. This chain connects TRBV27 to TRBJ2-7, with TRBD2 matching over 10 bases. Trimming cost V 5 bases and J 6 bases; bases outside gene matches: 7. Germline lookup yields CDR1 MNHEY and CDR2 SMNVEV (reference sequence). CDR3 length equals 14 residues. CDR3 amino acids: CASSDLAGDSEQYF. DNA of the CDR3: TGTGCCAGCAGTGACCTAGCGGGAGACTCCGAGCAGTACTTC.

In this sample, this clonotype turned up many times. The rearrangement uses TRBV28 and TRBJ2-7; D is perhaps TRBD1 (6 bases). Germline CDR1 MDHEN, CDR2 SYDVKM. Trimming cost V 4 bases and J 0 bases, with 16 bases left between them. The CDR3 is made up of 16 amino acids. In DNA, the CDR3 is TGTGCCAGCAGTTCTACAGGGATTCTTAGCTCCTACGAGCAGTACTTC. Translating it yields CASSSTGILSSYEQYF.

This rearrangement joins TRBV18 to TRBJ2-7; D is undetermined. This CDR3 has 15 amino acids. Germline lookup yields CDR1 KGHSH and CDR2 LQKENI. V gave up 3 bases and J gave up 0 bases, with 12 bases separating them. CDR3 in DNA: TGTGCCAGCTCACCGGAGCAATTTAGCTCCTACGAGCAGTACTTC. This encodes CASSPEQFSSYEQYF.

V is TRBV20-1 and J is TRBJ2-7, with 12 bases aligning to TRBD2. Trimming took 0 bases from V and 4 from J; bases not matched to a gene: 4. CDR1 and CDR2 from the germline V gene are DFQATT and SNEGSKA (reference sequence). The CDR3 loop spans 15 amino acids. In nucleotides, the CDR3 is TGCAGTGCTAGAGACACTAGCGGGAGGATATACGAGCAGTACTTC. This codes for CSARDTSGRIYEQYF.

This clonotype was seen many times. The chain employs TRBV12-3 or TRBV12-4 and TRBJ1-4; D remains unclear. This CDR3 spans 13 amino acids. V was trimmed by 3 bases and J by 8 bases, leaving 10 bases between them. The CDR3 here is CASSFIVREKLFF. The CDR3 bases are TGTGCCAGCAGTTTTATCGTCCGGGAAAAACTGTTTTTT.

This clonotype was seen many times. V gene TRBV11-2 combines with J gene TRBJ2-3, with TRBD2 matching 8 bases. The V gene's germline CDR1 is SGHAT and CDR2 FQNNGV. The CDR3 consists of 15 residues. Trimming removed 5 bases from V and 0 bases from J; junction bases left unmatched: 4. The CDR3 DNA reads as TGTGCCAGCAGCAAACTAGCGGTGAGCACAGATACGCAGTATTTT. It yields the protein CASSKLAVSTDTQYF.